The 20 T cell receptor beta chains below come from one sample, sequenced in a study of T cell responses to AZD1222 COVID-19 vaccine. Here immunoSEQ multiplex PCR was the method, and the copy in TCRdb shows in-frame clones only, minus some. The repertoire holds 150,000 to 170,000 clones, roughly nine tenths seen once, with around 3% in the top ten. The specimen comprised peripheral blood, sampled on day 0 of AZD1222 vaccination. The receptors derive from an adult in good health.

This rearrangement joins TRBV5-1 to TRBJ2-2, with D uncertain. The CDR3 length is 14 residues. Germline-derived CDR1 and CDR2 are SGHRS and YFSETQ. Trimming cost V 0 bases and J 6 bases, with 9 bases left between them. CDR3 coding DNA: TGCGCCAGCAGCTTGGTCCTAGGTCCCGGGGAGCTGTTTTTT. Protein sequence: CASSLVLGPGELFF. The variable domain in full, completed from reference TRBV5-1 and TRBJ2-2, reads KAGVTQTPRYLIKTRGQQVTLSCSPISGHRSVSWYQQTPGQGLQFLFEYFSETQRNKGNFPGRFSGRQFSNSRSEMNVSTLELGDSALYLCASSLVLGPGELFFGEGSRLTVL.

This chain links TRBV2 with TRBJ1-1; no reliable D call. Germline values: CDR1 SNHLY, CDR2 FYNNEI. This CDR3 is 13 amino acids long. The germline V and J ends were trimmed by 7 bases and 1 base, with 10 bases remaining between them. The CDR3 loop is CASKRETNTEAFF. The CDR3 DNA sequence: TGTGCCAGCAAGCGGGAAACGAACACTGAAGCTTTCTTT. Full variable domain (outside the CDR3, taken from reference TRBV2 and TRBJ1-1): EPEVTQTPSHQVTQMGQEVILRCVPISNHLYFYWYRQILGQKVEFLVSFYNNEISEKSEIFDDQFSVERPDGSNFTLKIRSTKLEDSAMYFCASKRETNTEAFFGQGTRLTVV.

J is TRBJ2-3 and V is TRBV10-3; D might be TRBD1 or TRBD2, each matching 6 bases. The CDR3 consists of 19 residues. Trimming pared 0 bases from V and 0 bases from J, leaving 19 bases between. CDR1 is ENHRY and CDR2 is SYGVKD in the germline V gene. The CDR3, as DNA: TGTGCCATCAGTGAGTCTGGGACATCGGGCGGGACTAGCACAGATACGCAGTATTTT. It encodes CAISESGTSGGTSTDTQYF.

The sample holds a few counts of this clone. The CDR3 bases are TGTGCCAGCTCATGGGACAGGGGGCCTGGCTACACCTTC. This codes for CASSWDRGPGYTF. The rearrangement uses TRBV18 and TRBJ1-2, with 12 nucleotides matching TRBD1. The CDR3 runs 13 residues. The germline gives CDR1 KGHSH, CDR2 LQKENI. With V trimmed by 5 bases and J by 7 bases, 2 bases remained unmatched.

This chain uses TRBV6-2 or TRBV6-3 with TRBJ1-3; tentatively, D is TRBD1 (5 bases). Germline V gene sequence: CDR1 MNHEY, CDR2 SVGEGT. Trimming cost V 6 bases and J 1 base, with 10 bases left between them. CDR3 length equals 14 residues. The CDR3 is CASSTTASGNTIYF. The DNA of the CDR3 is TGTGCCAGCAGCACGACAGCTTCTGGAAACACCATATATTTT.

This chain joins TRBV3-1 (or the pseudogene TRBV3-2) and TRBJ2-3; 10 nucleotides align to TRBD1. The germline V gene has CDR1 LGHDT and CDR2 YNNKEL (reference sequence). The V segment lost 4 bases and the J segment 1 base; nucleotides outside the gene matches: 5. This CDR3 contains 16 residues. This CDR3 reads CASSRSGTGGTDTQYF. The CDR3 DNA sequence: TGTGCCAGCAGCCGGTCCGGGACAGGGGGCACAGATACGCAGTATTTT.

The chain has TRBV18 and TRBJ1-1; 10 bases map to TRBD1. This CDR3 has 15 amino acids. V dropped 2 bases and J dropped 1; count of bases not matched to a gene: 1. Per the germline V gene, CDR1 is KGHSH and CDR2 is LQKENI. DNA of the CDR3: TGTGCCAGCTCACCAGACAGGGGGCCGAACACTGAAGCTTTCTTT. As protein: CASSPDRGPNTEAFF.

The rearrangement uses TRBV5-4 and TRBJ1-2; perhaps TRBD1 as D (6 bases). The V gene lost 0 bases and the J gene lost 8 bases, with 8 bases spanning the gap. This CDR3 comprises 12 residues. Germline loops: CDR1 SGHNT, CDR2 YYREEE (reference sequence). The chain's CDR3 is CASSLDREGYTF. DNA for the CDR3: TGTGCCAGCAGCTTGGACAGGGAAGGCTACACCTTC.

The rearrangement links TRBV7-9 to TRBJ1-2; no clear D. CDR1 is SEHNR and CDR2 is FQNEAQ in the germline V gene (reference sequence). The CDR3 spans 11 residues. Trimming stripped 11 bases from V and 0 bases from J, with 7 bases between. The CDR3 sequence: CALSPNYGYTF. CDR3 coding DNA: TGTGCCCTAAGTCCTAACTATGGCTACACCTTC.

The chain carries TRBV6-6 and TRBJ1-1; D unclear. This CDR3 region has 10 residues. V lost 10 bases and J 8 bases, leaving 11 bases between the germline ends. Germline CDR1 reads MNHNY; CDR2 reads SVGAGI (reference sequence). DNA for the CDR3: TGTGCCACCGCACCGGTCGAAGCTTTCTTT. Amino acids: CATAPVEAFF.

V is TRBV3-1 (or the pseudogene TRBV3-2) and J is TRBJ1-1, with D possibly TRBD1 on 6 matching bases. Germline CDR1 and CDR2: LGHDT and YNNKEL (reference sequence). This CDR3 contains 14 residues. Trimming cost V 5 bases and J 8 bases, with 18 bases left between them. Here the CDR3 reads CASSNLGAGREAFF. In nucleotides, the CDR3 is TGTGCCAGCAGCAACCTGGGGGCAGGCCGCGAAGCTTTCTTT.

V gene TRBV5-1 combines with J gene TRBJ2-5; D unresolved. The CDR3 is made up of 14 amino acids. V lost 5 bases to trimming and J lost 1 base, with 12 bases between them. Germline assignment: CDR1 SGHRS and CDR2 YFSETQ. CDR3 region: CASRGPSIQETQYF. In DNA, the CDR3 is TGCGCCAGCAGAGGCCCCAGCATCCAAGAGACCCAGTACTTC.

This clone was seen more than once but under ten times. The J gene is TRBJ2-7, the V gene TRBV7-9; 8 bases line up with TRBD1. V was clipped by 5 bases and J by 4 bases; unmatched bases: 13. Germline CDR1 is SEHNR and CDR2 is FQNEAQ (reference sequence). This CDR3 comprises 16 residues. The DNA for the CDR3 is TGTGCCAGCAGCCTCAGCAGGGGGCGCGGCCGGTACGAGCAGTACTTC. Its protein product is CASSLSRGRGRYEQYF.

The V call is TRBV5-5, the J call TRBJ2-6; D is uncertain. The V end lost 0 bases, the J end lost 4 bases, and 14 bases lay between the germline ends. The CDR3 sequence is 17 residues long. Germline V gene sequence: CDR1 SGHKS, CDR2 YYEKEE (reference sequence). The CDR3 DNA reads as TGTGCCAGCAGCTTGGATCCGGCCCTCTCCGGGGCCAACGTCCTGACTTTC. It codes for CASSLDPALSGANVLTF.

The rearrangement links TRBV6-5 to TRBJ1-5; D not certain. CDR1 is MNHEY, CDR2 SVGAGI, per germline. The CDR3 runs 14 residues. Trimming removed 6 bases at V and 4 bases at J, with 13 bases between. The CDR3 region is CASSRGDTNQPQHF. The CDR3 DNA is TGTGCCAGCAGCCGCGGCGACACAAATCAGCCCCAGCATTTT.

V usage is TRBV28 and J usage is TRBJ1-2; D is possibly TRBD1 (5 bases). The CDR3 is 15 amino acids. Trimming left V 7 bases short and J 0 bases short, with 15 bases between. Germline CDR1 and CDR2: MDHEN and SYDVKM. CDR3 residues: CASTPHTGANYGYTF. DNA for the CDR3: TGTGCCAGCACCCCGCACACAGGAGCTAACTATGGCTACACCTTC.

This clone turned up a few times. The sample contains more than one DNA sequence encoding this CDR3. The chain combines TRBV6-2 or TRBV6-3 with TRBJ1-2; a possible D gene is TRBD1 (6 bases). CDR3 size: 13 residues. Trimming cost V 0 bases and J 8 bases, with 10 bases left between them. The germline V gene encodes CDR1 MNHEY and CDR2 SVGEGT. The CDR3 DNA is TGTGCCAGCAGTTACTCTGGGGGCCTCGGCTACACCTTC. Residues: CASSYSGGLGYTF.

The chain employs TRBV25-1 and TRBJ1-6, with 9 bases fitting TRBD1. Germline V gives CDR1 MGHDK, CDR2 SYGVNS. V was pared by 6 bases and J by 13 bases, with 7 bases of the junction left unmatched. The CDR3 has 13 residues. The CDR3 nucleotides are TGTGCCAGCAGAAGACAGGGGGACGGGCCCCTCCACTTT. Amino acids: CASRRQGDGPLHF.

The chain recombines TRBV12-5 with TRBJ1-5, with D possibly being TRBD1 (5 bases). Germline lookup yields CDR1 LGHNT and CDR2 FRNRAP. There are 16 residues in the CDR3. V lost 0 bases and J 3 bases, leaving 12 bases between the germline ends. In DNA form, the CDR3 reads TGTGCTAGTGGTTTGGTACTGGGGCCGATCAATCAGCCCCAGCATTTT. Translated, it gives CASGLVLGPINQPQHF.

DNA for the CDR3: TGTGCCAGCAGCGTAGGGCAGGCAAGCTCCTACGAGCAGTACTTC. Protein product: CASSVGQASSYEQYF. V is TRBV9 and J is TRBJ2-7; D gene ambiguous. Germline V gene sequence: CDR1 SGDLS, CDR2 YYNGEE. V was trimmed by 0 bases and J by 0 bases, leaving 10 bases between them. This CDR3 comprises 15 residues.